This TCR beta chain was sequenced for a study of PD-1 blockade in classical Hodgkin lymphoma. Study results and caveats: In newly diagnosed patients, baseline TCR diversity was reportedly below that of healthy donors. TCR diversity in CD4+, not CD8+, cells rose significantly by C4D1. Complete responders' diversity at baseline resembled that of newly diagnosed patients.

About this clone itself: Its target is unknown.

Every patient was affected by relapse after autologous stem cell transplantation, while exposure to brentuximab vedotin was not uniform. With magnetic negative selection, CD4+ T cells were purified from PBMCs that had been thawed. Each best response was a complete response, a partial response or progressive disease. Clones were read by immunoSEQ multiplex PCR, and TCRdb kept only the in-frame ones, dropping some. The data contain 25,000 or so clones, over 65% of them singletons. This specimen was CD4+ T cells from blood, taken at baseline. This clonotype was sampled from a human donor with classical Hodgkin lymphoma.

Written as DNA, the CDR3 is TGTGCCAGCAGTCGTGGGCGGCTATCCTACGAGCAGTACTTC. Residues: CASSRGRLSYEQYF. The V gene is TRBV7-2, the J gene TRBJ2-7; no clear D. The CDR3 has 14 amino acids. The germline V gene encodes CDR1 SGHTA and CDR2 FQGNSA. Between the trimmed V and J ends, which lost 6 bases and 1 base, there was a span of 13 bases.